The clone carrying this T cell receptor (beta chain) appeared many times. The data stem from a study of CD8 T cells in ankylosing spondylitis. TCRdb fed the 5' RACE reads into MiXCR, producing one record per CDR3 protein. This repertoire shows about 180,000 distinct CDR3 sequences, around a tenth found once; its top ten account for more than 12%. Germline V lookup: CDR1 KGHDR, CDR2 SFDVKD. The junction had 5 bases not matched to a gene; V was cut back by 4 bases and J by 7 bases. The CDR3 has 15 amino acids. Specimen: blood, either unsorted or a sorted T cell fraction (not recorded which). This rearrangement joins TRBV24-1 to TRBJ2-2, with 10 positions matching TRBD2. The receptor's source is a female donor with ankylosing spondylitis or in good health (not recorded which). CDR3 residues: CATSEAGGPDGELFF. The CDR3 region has the DNA TGTGCCACCAGTGAAGCGGGAGGGCCCGACGGGGAGCTGTTTTTT.